The rows below give T cell receptor beta chains drawn from one sample of a study of Ad26.COV2.S vaccination and SARS-CoV-2 variants. Measured with immunoSEQ multiplex PCR; TCRdb has only the in-frame clones, and not every one. The table lists approximately 300,000 clones, around four fifths of them singletons. The sequencing used peripheral blood, collected in a trial of Ad26.COV2.S vaccine versus placebo. The source of these receptors is a person aged 18-65 years who received the Ad26.COV2.S COVID-19 vaccine or a placebo. CDR3s include the opening cysteine and the closing phenylalanine or tryptophan. The D gene is left open where the match is weak. Expanded clones get a size class; other rows say once, few or many, or leave the size out.

J | size | D | V | CDR3 | DNA
TRBJ2-5 | . | TRBD2 | TRBV11-2 | CASSLDPGLKETQYF | TGTGCCAGCAGCTTAGATCCGGGACTAAAAGAGACCCAGTACTTC
TRBJ2-3 | . | . | TRBV7-3 | CASSLNQDTQYF | TGTGCCAGCAGCTTAAATCAGGATACGCAGTATTTT
TRBJ2-5 | . | . | TRBV14 | CASSQEKETQYF | TGTGCCAGCAGCCAAGAAAAAGAGACCCAGTACTTC
TRBJ1-2 | once | TRBD1 | TRBV7-2 | CASSRDSYGYTF | TGTGCCAGCAGTAGGGACAGCTATGGCTACACCTTC
TRBJ1-2 | . | TRBD1 | TRBV5-1 | CASSVGTGYGYTF | TGCGCCAGCAGCGTAGGGACAGGTTATGGCTACACCTTC
TRBJ1-3 | . | . | TRBV28 | CASSLGQFSGNTIYF | TGTGCCAGCAGTTTAGGACAGTTCTCTGGAAACACCATATATTTT
TRBJ2-7 | . | TRBD2 | TRBV4-2 | CASSQVQLAGVSYEQYF | TGTGCCAGCAGCCAGGTCCAGCTAGCGGGGGTCTCCTACGAGCAGTACTTC
TRBJ2-1 | . | . | TRBV7-9 | CASGPVPNEQFF | TGTGCCAGCGGACCGGTGCCCAATGAGCAGTTCTTC
TRBJ1-2 | . | TRBD1 | TRBV10-3 | CAIRDRGAPYGYTF | TGTGCCATCAGGGACAGGGGAGCTCCCTATGGCTACACCTTC
TRBJ1-5 | . | . | TRBV28 | CASSNSEYQPQHF | TGTGCCAGCAGTAACAGTGAATATCAGCCCCAGCATTTT
TRBJ2-7 | . | TRBD2 | TRBV9 | CASSVRGDSYEQYF | TGTGCCAGCAGCGTTCGGGGGGACTCCTACGAGCAGTACTTC
TRBJ1-5 | . | . | TRBV5-6 | CASSRVNQPQHF | TGTGCCAGCAGCCGAGTGAATCAGCCCCAGCATTTT
TRBJ1-6 | . | TRBD1 | TRBV7-8 | CASSLVGVWGQDSPLHF | TGTGCCAGCAGCTTAGTCGGCGTCTGGGGACAGGATTCACCCCTCCACTTT
TRBJ2-2 | few | . | TRBV19 | CASLQEGWSGELFF | TGTGCCAGCCTCCAGGAGGGATGGTCGGGGGAGCTGTTTTTT
TRBJ2-7 | . | . | TRBV2 | CASCWRGQFDEQYF | TGTGCCAGTTGTTGGAGGGGGCAGTTTGACGAGCAGTACTTC
TRBJ1-2 | . | TRBD1 | TRBV2 | CASSGTGYGYTF | TGTGCCAGTTCCGGGACAGGGTATGGCTACACCTTC
TRBJ2-7 | . | . | TRBV11-3 | CASSFTYDEQYF | TGTGCCAGCAGCTTTACGTACGACGAGCAGTACTTC
TRBJ2-1 | few | TRBD1 | TRBV18 | CASSPLNKDRFYNEQFF | TGTGCCAGCTCACCACTAAATAAGGACAGGTTCTACAATGAGCAGTTCTTC
TRBJ2-2 | . | TRBD2 | TRBV6-6 | CAIRRGGGTGELFF | TGTGCCATCCGACGGGGGGGCGGGACCGGGGAGCTGTTTTTT
TRBJ2-2 | . | . | TRBV3-1/TRBV3-2 | CASRNGLRELTLNGAVGGELFF | TGTGCCAGCAGGAACGGGCTTCGCGAGTTAACCTTAAATGGTGCCGTGGGCGGGGAGCTGTTTTTT
TRBJ2-4 | . | . | TRBV10-3 | CAISGESWGGREKAKNIQYF | TGTGCCATCAGTGGGGAATCGTGGGGTGGAAGGGAAAAGGCCAAAAACATTCAGTACTTC
TRBJ1-1 | . | . | TRBV6-1 | CASSEDDRGNTEAFF | TGTGCCAGCAGTGAAGACGATCGGGGGAACACTGAAGCTTTCTTT
TRBJ2-7 | . | . | TRBV4-2 | CASSPSYGEQYF | TGTGCCAGCAGCCCGTCCTACGGCGAGCAGTACTTC
TRBJ1-5 | . | . | TRBV20-1 | CSASVGRGQPQHF | TGCAGTGCTAGTGTGGGGAGGGGTCAGCCCCAGCATTTT
TRBJ2-1 | once | . | TRBV12-3/TRBV12-4 | CASSLEPVGEQFF | TGTGCCAGCAGTTTAGAACCGGTTGGTGAGCAGTTCTTC
TRBJ1-5 | . | TRBD1 | TRBV6-5 | CASSKRQGENQPQHF | TGTGCCAGCAGTAAGCGACAGGGGGAAAACCAGCCCCAGCATTTT
TRBJ2-1 | . | TRBD1 | TRBV5-4 | CASSQRGQGSSSYNEQFF | TGTGCCAGCAGCCAGAGGGGACAGGGGTCTAGCTCCTACAATGAGCAGTTCTTC
TRBJ2-1 | many | TRBD1 | TRBV7-8 | CASSLAGGQGARGGPNNEQFF | TGTGCCAGCAGCTTAGCGGGGGGACAGGGGGCGCGCGGTGGGCCGAACAATGAGCAGTTCTTC
TRBJ2-5 | . | . | TRBV7-2 | CASSSKTTQYF | TGTGCCAGCAGCTCTAAAACGACCCAGTACTTC
TRBJ2-2 | . | TRBD1 | TRBV11-2 | CASSLTGQGATRPGELFF | TGTGCCAGCAGCCTAACCGGACAGGGGGCGACTCGTCCCGGGGAGCTGTTTTTT
TRBJ1-6 | few | . | TRBV10-3 | CAISESGFSPLHF | TGTGCCATCAGTGAGTCAGGGTTCTCACCCCTCCACTTT
TRBJ2-2 | . | . | TRBV3-1/TRBV3-2 | CASSLDSTYTGELFF | TGTGCCAGCAGCCTGGACTCAACCTACACCGGGGAGCTGTTTTTT
TRBJ1-2 | . | . | TRBV7-9 | CASSLALAGAYGYTF | TGTGCCAGCAGCTTAGCGTTGGCAGGGGCCTATGGCTACACCTTC
TRBJ1-3 | . | . | TRBV7-8 | CASSLVAVTGNTIYF | TGTGCCAGCAGCTTAGTGGCGGTGACTGGAAACACCATATATTTT
TRBJ1-5 | . | . | TRBV28 | CASSLLSQPQHF | TGTGCCAGCAGTTTATTGAGTCAGCCCCAGCATTTT
TRBJ1-1 | . | TRBD1 | TRBV24-1 | CATSDPWTGGSSNTEAFF | TGTGCCACCAGTGATCCCTGGACAGGGGGCTCCTCGAACACTGAAGCTTTCTTT
TRBJ2-6 | . | TRBD1 | TRBV7-2 | CASSLVTGAYSGANVLTF | TGTGCCAGCAGCTTGGTGACAGGGGCGTACTCTGGGGCCAACGTCCTGACTTTC
TRBJ2-7 | . | . | TRBV12-3/TRBV12-4 | CASSFYGERNF | TGTGCCAGCAGTTTTTACGGGGAAAGGAACTTC
TRBJ1-4 | few | . | TRBV5-4 | CASSFKATNEKLFF | TGTGCCAGCAGCTTTAAGGCAACTAATGAAAAACTGTTTTTT
TRBJ2-5 | . | . | TRBV10-3 | CAISSIGPQETQYF | TGTGCCATCAGCTCGATAGGGCCACAAGAGACCCAGTACTTC
TRBJ1-3 | . | . | TRBV18 | CASSPGVSGNTIYF | TGTGCCAGCTCACCTGGGGTCTCTGGAAACACCATATATTTT
TRBJ2-1 | . | TRBD2 | TRBV28 | CASRSSGEGPYNEQFF | TGTGCCAGCAGATCCAGCGGGGAAGGCCCCTACAATGAGCAGTTCTTC
TRBJ2-7 | few | . | TRBV15 | CATSREPTRMEQYF | TGTGCCACCAGCAGAGAACCCACCAGGATGGAGCAGTACTTC
TRBJ2-1 | . | TRBD1 | TRBV5-4 | CASSSGTGYDEQFF | TGTGCCAGCAGCTCCGGGACAGGGTATGATGAGCAGTTCTTC